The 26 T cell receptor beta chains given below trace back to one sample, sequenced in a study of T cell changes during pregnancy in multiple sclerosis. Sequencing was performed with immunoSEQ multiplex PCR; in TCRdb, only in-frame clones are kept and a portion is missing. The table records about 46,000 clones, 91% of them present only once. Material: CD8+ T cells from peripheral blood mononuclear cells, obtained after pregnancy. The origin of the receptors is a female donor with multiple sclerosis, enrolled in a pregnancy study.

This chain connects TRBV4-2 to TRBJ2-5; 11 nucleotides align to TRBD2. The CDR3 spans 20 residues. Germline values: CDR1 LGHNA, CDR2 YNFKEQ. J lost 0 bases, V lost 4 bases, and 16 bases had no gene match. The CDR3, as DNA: TGTGCCAGCAGCCGACCCGGACAGGGACGACTAGCGGGGTACCAAGAGACCCAGTACTTC. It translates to CASSRPGQGRLAGYQETQYF.

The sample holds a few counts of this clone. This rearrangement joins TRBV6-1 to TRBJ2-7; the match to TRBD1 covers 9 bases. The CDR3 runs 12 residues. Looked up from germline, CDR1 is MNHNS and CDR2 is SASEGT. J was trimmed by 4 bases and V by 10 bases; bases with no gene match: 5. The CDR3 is CATRQGGYEQYF. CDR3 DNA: TGTGCCACCCGACAGGGGGGGTACGAGCAGTACTTC.

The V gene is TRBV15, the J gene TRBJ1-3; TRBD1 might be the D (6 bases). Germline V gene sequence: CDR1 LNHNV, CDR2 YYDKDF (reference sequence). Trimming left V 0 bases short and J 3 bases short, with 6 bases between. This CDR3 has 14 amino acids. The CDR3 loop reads CATSRDRGGNTIYF. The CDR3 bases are TGTGCCACCAGCAGAGACAGGGGTGGAAACACCATATATTTT.

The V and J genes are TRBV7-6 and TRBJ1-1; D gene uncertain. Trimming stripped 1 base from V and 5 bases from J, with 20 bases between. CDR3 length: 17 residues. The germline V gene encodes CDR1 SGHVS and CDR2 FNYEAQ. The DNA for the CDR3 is TGTGCCAGCAGCTTAGGGAGGACCCCCTTCGGCGGAACTGAAGCTTTCTTT. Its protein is CASSLGRTPFGGTEAFF. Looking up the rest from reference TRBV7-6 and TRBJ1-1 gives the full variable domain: GAGVSQSPRYKVTKRGQDVALRCDPISGHVSLYWYRQALGQGPEFLTYFNYEAQQDKSGLPNDRFSAERPEGSISTLTIQRTEQRDSAMYRCASSLGRTPFGGTEAFFGQGTRLTVV.

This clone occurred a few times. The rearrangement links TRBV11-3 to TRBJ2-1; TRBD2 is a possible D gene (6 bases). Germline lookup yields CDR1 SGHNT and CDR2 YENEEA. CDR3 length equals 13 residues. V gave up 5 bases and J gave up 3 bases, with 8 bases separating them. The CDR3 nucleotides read TGTGCCAGCAGCCTGACTAGCTACAATGAGCAGTTCTTC. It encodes CASSLTSYNEQFF.

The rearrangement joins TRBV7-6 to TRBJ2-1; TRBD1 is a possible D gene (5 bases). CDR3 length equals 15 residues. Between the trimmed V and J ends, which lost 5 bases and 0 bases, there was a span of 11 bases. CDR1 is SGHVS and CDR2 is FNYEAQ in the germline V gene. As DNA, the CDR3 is TGTGCCAGCAGCATTAAAGACAGCTCCTACAATGAGCAGTTCTTC. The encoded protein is CASSIKDSSYNEQFF.

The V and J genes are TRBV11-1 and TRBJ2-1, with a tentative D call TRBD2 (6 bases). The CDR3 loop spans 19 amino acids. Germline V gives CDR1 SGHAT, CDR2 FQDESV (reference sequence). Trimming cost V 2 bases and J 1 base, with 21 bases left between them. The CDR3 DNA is TGTGCCAGCAGCTTAAATAGATCGGCAGGGAGGAGTTCCTACAATGAGCAGTTCTTC. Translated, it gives CASSLNRSAGRSSYNEQFF.

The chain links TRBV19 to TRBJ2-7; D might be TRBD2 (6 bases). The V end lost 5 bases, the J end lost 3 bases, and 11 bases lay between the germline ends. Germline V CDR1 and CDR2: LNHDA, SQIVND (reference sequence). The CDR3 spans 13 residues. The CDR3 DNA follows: TGTGCCAGTAGTGCAGGAGGGGTCTACGAGCAGTACTTC. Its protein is CASSAGGVYEQYF.

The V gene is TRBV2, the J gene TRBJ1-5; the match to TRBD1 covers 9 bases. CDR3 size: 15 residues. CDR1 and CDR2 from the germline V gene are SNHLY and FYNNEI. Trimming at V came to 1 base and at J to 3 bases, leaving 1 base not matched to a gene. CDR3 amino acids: CASSEGTGVNQPQHF. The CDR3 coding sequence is TGTGCCAGCAGTGAAGGGACAGGGGTCAATCAGCCCCAGCATTTT.

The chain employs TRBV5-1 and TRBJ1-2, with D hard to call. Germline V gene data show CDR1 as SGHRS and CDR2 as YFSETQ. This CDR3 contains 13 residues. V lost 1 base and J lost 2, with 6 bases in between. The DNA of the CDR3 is TGCGCCAGCAGCTTGACCCGGAACTATGGCTACACCTTC. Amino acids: CASSLTRNYGYTF.

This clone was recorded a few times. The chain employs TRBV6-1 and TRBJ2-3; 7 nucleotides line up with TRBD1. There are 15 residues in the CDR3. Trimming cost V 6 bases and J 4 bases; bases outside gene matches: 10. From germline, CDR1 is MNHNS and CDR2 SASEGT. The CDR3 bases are TGTGCCAGCAGCCCTGACAGGGTGGGATCAGATACGCAGTATTTT. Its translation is CASSPDRVGSDTQYF.

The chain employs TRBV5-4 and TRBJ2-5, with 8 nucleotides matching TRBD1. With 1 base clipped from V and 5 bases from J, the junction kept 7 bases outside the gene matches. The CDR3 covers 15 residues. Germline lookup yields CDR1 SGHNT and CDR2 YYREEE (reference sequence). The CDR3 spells CASSLLDRAAETQYF. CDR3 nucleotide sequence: TGTGCCAGCAGCTTGTTGGACAGGGCGGCGGAGACCCAGTACTTC.

The CDR3 coding sequence is TGTGCCAGCAGTCAGGGCGGGGAGCTGTTTTTT. This encodes CASSQGGELFF. This sequence joins TRBV7-9 and TRBJ2-2; weak D call: TRBD1 (5 bases). V lost 6 bases to trimming and J lost 7 bases, with 6 bases between them. Looked up from germline, CDR1 is SEHNR and CDR2 is FQNEAQ (reference sequence). This CDR3 is 11 amino acids long.

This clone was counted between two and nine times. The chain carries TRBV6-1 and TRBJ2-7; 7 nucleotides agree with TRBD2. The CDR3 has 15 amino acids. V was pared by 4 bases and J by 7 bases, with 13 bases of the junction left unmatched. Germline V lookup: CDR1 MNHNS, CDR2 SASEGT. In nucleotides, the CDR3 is TGTGCCAGCAGTGTATCTAGCGGAACCTCTAGTGAGCAGTACTTC. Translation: CASSVSSGTSSEQYF.

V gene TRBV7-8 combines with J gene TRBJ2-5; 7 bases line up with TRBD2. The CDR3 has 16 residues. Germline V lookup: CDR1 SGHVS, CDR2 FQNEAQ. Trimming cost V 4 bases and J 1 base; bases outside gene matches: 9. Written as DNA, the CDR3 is TGTGCCAGCAGCTACGCTAGCGGCGTACTCCAAGAGACCCAGTACTTC. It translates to CASSYASGVLQETQYF.

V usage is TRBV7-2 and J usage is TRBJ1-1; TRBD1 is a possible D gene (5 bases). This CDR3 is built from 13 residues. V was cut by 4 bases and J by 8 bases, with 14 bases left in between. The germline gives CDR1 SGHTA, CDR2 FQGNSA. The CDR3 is CASSSPPDREAFF. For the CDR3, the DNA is TGTGCCAGCAGCTCGCCACCCGACAGAGAAGCTTTCTTT.

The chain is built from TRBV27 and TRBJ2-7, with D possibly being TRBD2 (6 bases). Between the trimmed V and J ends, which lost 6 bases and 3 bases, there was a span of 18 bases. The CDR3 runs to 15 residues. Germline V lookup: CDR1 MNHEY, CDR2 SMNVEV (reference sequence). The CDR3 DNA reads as TGTGCCAGCAGCTCCTTGGGGGGTCCCTTCTACGAGCAGTACTTC. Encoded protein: CASSSLGGPFYEQYF.

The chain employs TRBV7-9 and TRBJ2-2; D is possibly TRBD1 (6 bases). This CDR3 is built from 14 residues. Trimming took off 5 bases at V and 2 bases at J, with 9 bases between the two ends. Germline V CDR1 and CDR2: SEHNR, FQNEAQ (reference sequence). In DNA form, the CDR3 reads TGTGCCAGCAGCCGGACAGATAACACCGGGGAGCTGTTTTTT. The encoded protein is CASSRTDNTGELFF.

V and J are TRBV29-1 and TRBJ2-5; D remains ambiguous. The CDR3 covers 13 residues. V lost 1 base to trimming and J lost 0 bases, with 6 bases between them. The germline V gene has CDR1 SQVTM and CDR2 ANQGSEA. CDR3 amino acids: CSVEVNYQETQYF. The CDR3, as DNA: TGCAGCGTTGAAGTAAACTACCAAGAGACCCAGTACTTC.

The CDR3 region has the DNA TGCAGCGTTGGGGGGACAGGAACACAAGAGACCCAGTACTTC. Protein: CSVGGTGTQETQYF. V and J are TRBV29-1 and TRBJ2-5; 8 bases map to TRBD1. After removal of 4 bases from V and 2 bases from J, the junction contained 6 bases not matched to a gene. Germline CDR1 reads SQVTM; CDR2 reads ANQGSEA. This CDR3 contains 14 residues.

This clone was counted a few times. CDR3 DNA: TGCGCCAGCAGCCAAGGACTAGCGGGTCCCAATGAGCAGTTCTTC. This translates into CASSQGLAGPNEQFF. The chain joins TRBV4-1 to TRBJ2-1, with 10 bases aligning to TRBD2. CDR1 is MGHRA, CDR2 YSYEKL, per germline. This CDR3 is built from 15 residues. With V trimmed by 1 base and J by 6 bases, 3 bases remained unmatched.

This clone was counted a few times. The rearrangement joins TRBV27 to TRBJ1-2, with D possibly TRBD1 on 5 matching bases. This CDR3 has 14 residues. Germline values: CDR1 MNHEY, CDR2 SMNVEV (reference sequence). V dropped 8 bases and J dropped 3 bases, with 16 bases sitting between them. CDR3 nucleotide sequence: TGTGCCAGCCGCCCTGGGGGGGTGGACTATGGCTACACCTTC. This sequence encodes CASRPGGVDYGYTF.

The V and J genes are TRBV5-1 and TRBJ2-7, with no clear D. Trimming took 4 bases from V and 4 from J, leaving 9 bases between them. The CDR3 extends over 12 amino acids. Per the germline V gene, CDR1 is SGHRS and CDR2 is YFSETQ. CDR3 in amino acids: CASSPDLYEQYF. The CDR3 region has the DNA TGCGCCAGCAGCCCAGACTTGTACGAGCAGTACTTC.

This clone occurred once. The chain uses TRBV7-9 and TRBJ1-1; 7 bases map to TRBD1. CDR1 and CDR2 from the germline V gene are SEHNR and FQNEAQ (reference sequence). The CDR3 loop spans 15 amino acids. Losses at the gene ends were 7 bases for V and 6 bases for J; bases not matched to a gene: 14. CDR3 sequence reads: CASIPQQGGEAEAFF. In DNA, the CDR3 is TGTGCCAGCATCCCACAGCAGGGGGGAGAGGCTGAAGCTTTCTTT.

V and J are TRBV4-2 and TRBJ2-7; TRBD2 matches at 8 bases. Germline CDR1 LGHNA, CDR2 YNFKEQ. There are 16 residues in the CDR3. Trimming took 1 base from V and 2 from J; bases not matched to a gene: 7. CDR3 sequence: CASSQAERGLPYEQYF. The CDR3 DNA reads TGTGCCAGCAGCCAAGCGGAGCGGGGGTTGCCCTACGAGCAGTACTTC.

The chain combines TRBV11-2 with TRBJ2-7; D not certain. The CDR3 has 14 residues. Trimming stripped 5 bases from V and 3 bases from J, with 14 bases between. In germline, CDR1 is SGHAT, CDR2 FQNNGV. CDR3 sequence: CASSPPASYYEQYF. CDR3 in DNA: TGTGCCAGCAGCCCCCCAGCGAGCTACTACGAGCAGTACTTC.